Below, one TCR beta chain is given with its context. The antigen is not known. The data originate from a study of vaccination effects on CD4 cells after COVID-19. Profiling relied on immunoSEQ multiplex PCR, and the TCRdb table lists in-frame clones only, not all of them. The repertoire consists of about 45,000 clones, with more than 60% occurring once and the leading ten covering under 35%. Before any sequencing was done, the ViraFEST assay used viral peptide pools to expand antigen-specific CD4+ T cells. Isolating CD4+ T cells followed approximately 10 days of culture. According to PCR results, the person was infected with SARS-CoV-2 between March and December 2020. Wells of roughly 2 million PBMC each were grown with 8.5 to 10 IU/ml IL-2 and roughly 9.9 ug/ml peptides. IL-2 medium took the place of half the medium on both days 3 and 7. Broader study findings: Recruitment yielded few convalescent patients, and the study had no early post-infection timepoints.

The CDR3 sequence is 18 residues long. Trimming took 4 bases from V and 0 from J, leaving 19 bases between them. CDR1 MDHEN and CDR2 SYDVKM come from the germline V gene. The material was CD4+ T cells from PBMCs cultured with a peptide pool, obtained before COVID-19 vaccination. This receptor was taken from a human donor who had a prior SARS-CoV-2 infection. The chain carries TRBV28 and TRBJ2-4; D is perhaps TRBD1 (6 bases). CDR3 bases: TGTGCCAGCAGTTGGGGCTGGAGGCAGGGGCTAGCCAAAAACATTCAGTACTTC. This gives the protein CASSWGWRQGLAKNIQYF.